Shown below are 14 T cell receptor beta chains from a single sample sequenced in a study of T-cell memory formation after mild COVID-19. TCRdb redid the calling of the 5' RACE reads with MiXCR, one entry per CDR3 protein. The sample has roughly 280,000 distinct CDR3 sequences, 15% to 20% seen once. The sample comprised PBMCs or a T cell subset sorted from them (not recorded which). Receptors originate from a man aged 18 to 35 who had mild COVID-19 (a few samples of this study predate the infection). Cell type and time point are not known.

This clonotype came up many times. The chain combines TRBV4-1 with TRBJ2-7; possible D gene TRBD1, 6 bases. This CDR3 contains 19 residues. Per germline, CDR1 MGHRA and CDR2 YSYEKL. The ends were cut back, 1 base at V and 1 base at J, with 23 bases in the middle. The chain's CDR3 is CASSQGGVWAGAASYEQYF. In DNA form, the CDR3 reads TGCGCCAGCAGCCAAGGAGGGGTGTGGGCAGGGGCCGCTTCCTACGAGCAGTACTTC.

The chain is built from TRBV7-7 and TRBJ2-3; 9 nucleotides agree with TRBD1. V lost 5 bases and J lost 6; bases outside the gene matches: 6. CDR1 is SSHAT and CDR2 is FNYEAQ in the germline V gene (reference sequence). This CDR3 contains 14 residues. In DNA, the CDR3 is TGTGCCAGCAGCGCGGGACAGGGTGTGGATACGCAGTATTTT. This gives the protein CASSAGQGVDTQYF.

This chain joins TRBV7-2 and TRBJ1-3; possibly TRBD1 for D (5 bases). The V and J ends lost 2 bases and 0 bases respectively, with 8 bases between them. The CDR3 contains 15 residues. CDR1 and CDR2 (germline): SGHTA, FQGNSA. CDR3 bases: TGTGCCAGCAGCTTAAACAGGCCCTCTGGAAACACCATATATTTT. It specifies CASSLNRPSGNTIYF.

V is TRBV7-3 and J is TRBJ2-1; a weak D match, TRBD2 (5 bases). Germline loops: CDR1 SGHTA, CDR2 FQGTGA. The CDR3 is 15 amino acids. Trimming pared 5 bases from V and 1 base from J, leaving 12 bases between. The CDR3 region is CASSLRGLSYNEQFF. CDR3 nucleotide sequence: TGTGCCAGCAGCCTTAGAGGGCTTTCCTACAATGAGCAGTTCTTC.

The chain employs TRBV7-8 and TRBJ2-3, with D uncertain. CDR3 length: 19 residues. The V end was cut by 5 bases, the J end by 0 bases, with 24 bases between. Germline V lookup: CDR1 SGHVS, CDR2 FQNEAQ. This CDR3 is CASSVGRRALLSSTDTQYF. The CDR3 DNA sequence: TGTGCCAGCAGCGTCGGTCGCCGGGCTTTACTTTCTAGCACAGATACGCAGTATTTT.

This clonotype was detected many times. The chain has TRBV5-8 and TRBJ1-5; the D is unclear. This CDR3 comprises 15 residues. Per the germline V gene, CDR1 is SGHTS and CDR2 is YDEGEE. V gave up 4 bases and J gave up 6 bases, with 17 bases separating them. The CDR3 nucleotides are TGTGCCAGCAGCCAGCGTATTTGGGGAGTTCAGCCCCAGCATTTT. Translating gives CASSQRIWGVQPQHF.

In this sample, this clonotype turned up a few times. This chain links TRBV7-9 with TRBJ1-1; weak D call: TRBD1 (5 bases). Trimming shortened V by 5 bases and J by 12 bases, and 25 bases separated the two germline ends. This CDR3 is 15 amino acids long. Germline V lookup: CDR1 SEHNR, CDR2 FQNEAQ (reference sequence). The CDR3 DNA reads as TGTGCCAGCAGCGCCTCGAGACAGACGCGGAGTCGTTCTTTCTTT. Its protein is CASSASRQTRSRSFF.

This clonotype was observed a handful of times. The J gene is TRBJ1-6, the V gene TRBV7-2, with D hard to call. This CDR3 spans 14 amino acids. V was pared by 6 bases and J by 9 bases, with 15 bases between. Germline values: CDR1 SGHTA, CDR2 FQGNSA. The CDR3 region is CASRPSQGRSPLHF. Here the CDR3 DNA reads TGTGCCAGCAGACCCAGTCAAGGACGTTCACCCCTCCACTTT. The variable domain in full, with the rest retrieved from reference TRBV7-2 and TRBJ1-6, is GAGVSQSPSNKVTEKGKDVELRCDPISGHTALYWYRQSLGQGLEFLIYFQGNSAPDKSGLPSDRFSAERTGGSVSTLTIQRTQQEDSAVYLCASRPSQGRSPLHFGNGTRLTVT.

This clonotype was counted only a few times. This rearrangement joins TRBV4-2 to TRBJ2-5, with 9 bases that match TRBD2. Germline V gene lookup returns CDR1 LGHNA and CDR2 YNFKEQ. Trimming cost V 0 bases and J 7 bases; bases outside gene matches: 9. This CDR3 is built from 16 residues. As DNA, the CDR3 is TGTGCCAGCAGCCAAGATAAGGGGGCTAGCGGGACGACCCAGTACTTC. Amino acids: CASSQDKGASGTTQYF.

The chain combines TRBV7-6 with TRBJ1-1; D unresolved. Trimming took off 5 bases at V and 1 base at J, with 23 bases between the two ends. This CDR3 comprises 18 residues. Germline V gene lookup returns CDR1 SGHVS and CDR2 FNYEAQ. The CDR3 is CASSPNVGVLRKNTEAFF. The CDR3 DNA is TGTGCCAGCAGCCCCAATGTCGGGGTCTTGAGAAAGAACACTGAAGCTTTCTTT.

The chain carries TRBV7-6 and TRBJ2-1; D remains unclear. Looked up from germline, CDR1 is SGHVS and CDR2 is FNYEAQ. Deletions cut 3 bases from V and 9 bases from J, with 12 bases between. This CDR3 region has 13 residues. The CDR3 region is CASSFTAGREQFF. CDR3 DNA: TGTGCCAGCAGCTTCACGGCAGGTCGTGAGCAGTTCTTC.

This clonotype was seen repeatedly, ten times or more. The chain has TRBV7-3 and TRBJ2-3; D remains ambiguous. The germline gives CDR1 SGHTA, CDR2 FQGTGA. The V end lost 5 bases, the J end lost 1 base, and 13 bases lay between the germline ends. The CDR3 contains 15 residues. The CDR3 sequence is CASSPASGGTDTQYF. CDR3 DNA: TGTGCCAGCAGCCCAGCGTCGGGTGGCACAGATACGCAGTATTTT.

The V and J genes are TRBV7-9 and TRBJ1-4; unclear D gene. The CDR3 runs 12 residues. The V end lost 5 bases, the J end lost 3 bases, and 4 bases lay between the germline ends. Germline CDR1 SEHNR, CDR2 FQNEAQ (reference sequence). Here the CDR3 reads CASSVSNEKLFF. CDR3 nucleotides: TGTGCCAGCAGCGTCTCTAATGAAAAACTGTTTTTT.

This chain links TRBV9 with TRBJ2-2; D not certain. The CDR3 consists of 16 residues. Trimming took off 2 bases at V and 7 bases at J, with 18 bases between the two ends. Per the germline V gene, CDR1 is SGDLS and CDR2 is YYNGEE. CDR3 nucleotides: TGTGCCAGCAGCGTCACCGCCGGCGGACCCGACGGGGAGCTGTTTTTT. Translating gives CASSVTAGGPDGELFF.